This T cell receptor (beta chain) is from a study of cytomegalovirus exposure and HLA in healthy donors. Points from the study as a whole: Sequencing likely generated an artifact that appeared as a cluster of highly shared sequence variants. V- and J-gene trimming of TCR beta was linked (in a later analysis) to a missense DCLRE1C variant. It was confirmed in vitro that three of the CMV-associated chains were specific for CMV antigens. Being productive about 90% or about 30% of the time was typical of most TCR beta V segments in an earlier analysis.

Germline trimming cut 4 bases from V and 2 bases from J; bases unmatched to any gene: 11. Per germline, CDR1 SGHVS and CDR2 FQNEAQ. The CDR3 has 18 residues. Comments on this clone: Its antigen is undetermined.

Use of 60 Vbeta and 13 Jbeta primers characterized the PCR. Sequencing was performed with immunoSEQ multiplex PCR; in TCRdb, only in-frame clones are kept and a portion is missing. The sample includes 200,000 to 250,000 clones, approximately 83% of them seen just once. The sequenced material came from PBMCs. This clonotype was sampled from a boy younger than 10 in good health and CMV-seronegative. The chain couples TRBV7-8 to TRBJ2-5; 12 bases map to TRBD2. This CDR3 is CASSSRWDGLAGQETQYF. CDR3 nucleotides: TGTGCCAGCAGCTCGAGGTGGGACGGACTAGCGGGACAAGAGACCCAGTACTTC.